This T cell receptor (beta chain) appears in the sequencing data of a study of T cells in Graves' hyperthyroidism and ophthalmopathy. This clonotype showed up just a few times. Authors of the study amplified TCR beta CDR3 regions from RNA transcripts. When the TCR CDR3 underwent first-round RT-PCR, the HTBI primer set was used. MiXCR, applied by TCRdb to the multiplex PCR reads, yields one record per CDR3 protein. The sample carries approximately 570,000 distinct CDR3 sequences, nearly 20% recorded once. Criteria for exclusion of patients were uncontrolled infection, other autoimmune disease, pregnancy or lactation. This CDR3 spans 14 amino acids. V lost 3 bases to trimming and J lost 9 bases, with 13 bases between them. In germline, CDR1 is SGDLS, CDR2 YYNGEE.

This receptor was taken from a man in his forties with Graves' ophthalmopathy. The sequencing sample was made of blood. This chain uses TRBV9 with TRBJ1-6, with D possibly being TRBD1 (6 bases). For the CDR3, the DNA is TGTGCCAGCAGCGGCAGGGGCGGCGGTTCACCCCTCCACTTT. Translated, it gives CASSGRGGGSPLHF.